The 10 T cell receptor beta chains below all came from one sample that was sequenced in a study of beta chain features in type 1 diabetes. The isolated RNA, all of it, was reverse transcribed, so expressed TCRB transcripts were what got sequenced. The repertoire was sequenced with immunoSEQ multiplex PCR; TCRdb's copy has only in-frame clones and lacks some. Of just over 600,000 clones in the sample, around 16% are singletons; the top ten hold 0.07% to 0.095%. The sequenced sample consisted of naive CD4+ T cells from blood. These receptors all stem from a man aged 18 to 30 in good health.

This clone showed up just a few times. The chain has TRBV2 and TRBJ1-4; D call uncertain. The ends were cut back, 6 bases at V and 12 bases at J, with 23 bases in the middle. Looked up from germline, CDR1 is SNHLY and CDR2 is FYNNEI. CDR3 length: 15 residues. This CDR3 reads CASSNLQTGWVQLFF. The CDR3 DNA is TGTGCCAGCAGCAACCTCCAAACGGGTTGGGTTCAACTGTTTTTT.

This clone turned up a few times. CDR3 sequence (DNA): TGTGCCGCAAAAGACAGGGGCTTTTCGCAGTTCTTC. It yields the protein CAAKDRGFSQFF. The chain combines TRBV10-3 with TRBJ2-1; the match to TRBD1 covers 8 bases. Germline trimming cut 11 bases from V and 12 bases from J; bases unmatched to any gene: 12. The CDR3 extends over 12 amino acids. Germline V lookup: CDR1 ENHRY, CDR2 SYGVKD.

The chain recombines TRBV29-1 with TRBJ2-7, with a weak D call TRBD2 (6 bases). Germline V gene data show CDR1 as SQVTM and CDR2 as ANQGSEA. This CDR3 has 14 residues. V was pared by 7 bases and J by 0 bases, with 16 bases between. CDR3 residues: CSAGGRSGSYEQYF. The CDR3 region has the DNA TGCAGCGCTGGCGGTCGTAGCGGCTCCTACGAGCAGTACTTC.

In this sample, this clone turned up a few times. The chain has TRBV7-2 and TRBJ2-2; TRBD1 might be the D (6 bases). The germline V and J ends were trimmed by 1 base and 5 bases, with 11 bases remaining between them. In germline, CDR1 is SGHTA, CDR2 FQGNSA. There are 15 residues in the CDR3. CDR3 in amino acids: CASSLGGPRTGELFF. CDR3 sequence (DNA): TGTGCCAGCAGCTTAGGGGGGCCTAGGACCGGGGAGCTGTTTTTT.

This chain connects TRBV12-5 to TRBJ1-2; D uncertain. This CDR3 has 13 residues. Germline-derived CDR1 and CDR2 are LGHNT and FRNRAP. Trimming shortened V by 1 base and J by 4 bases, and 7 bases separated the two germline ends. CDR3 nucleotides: TGTGCTAGTGGTTTGGACCTCGGCTATGGCTACACCTTC. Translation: CASGLDLGYGYTF.

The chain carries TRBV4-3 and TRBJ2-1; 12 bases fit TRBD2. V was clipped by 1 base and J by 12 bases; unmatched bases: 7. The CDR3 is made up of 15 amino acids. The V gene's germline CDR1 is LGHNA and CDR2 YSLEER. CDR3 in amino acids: CASSQGTSGTLGQFF. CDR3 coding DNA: TGCGCCAGCAGCCAAGGGACTAGCGGGACCCTGGGGCAGTTCTTC.

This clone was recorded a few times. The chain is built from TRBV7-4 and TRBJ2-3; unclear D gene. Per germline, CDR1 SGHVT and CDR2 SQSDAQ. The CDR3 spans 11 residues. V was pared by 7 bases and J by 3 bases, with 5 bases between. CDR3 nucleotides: TGTGCCAGCACCATAACAGATACGCAGTATTTT. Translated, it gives CASTITDTQYF.

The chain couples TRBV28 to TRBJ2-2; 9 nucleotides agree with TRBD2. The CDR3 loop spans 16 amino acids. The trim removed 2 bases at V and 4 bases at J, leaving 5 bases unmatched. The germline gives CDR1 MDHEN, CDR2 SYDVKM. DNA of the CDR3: TGTGCCAGCAGTTTAGGACTAGCGAGATCCACCGGGGAGCTGTTTTTT. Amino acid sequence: CASSLGLARSTGELFF. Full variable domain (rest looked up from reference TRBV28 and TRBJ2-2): DVKVTQSSRYLVKRTGEKVFLECVQDMDHENMFWYRQDPGLGLRLIYFSYDVKMKEKGDIPEGYSVSREKKERFSLILESASTNQTSMYLCASSLGLARSTGELFFGEGSRLTVL.

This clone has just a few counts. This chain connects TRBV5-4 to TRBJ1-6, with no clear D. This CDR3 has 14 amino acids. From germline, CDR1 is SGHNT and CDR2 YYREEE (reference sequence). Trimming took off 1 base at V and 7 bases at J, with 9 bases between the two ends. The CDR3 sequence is CASSLQSVNSPLHF. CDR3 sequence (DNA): TGTGCCAGCAGCTTGCAATCTGTGAATTCACCCCTCCACTTT.

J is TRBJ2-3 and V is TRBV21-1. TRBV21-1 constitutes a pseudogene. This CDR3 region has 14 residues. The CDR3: CASSGTVYTDTQYF. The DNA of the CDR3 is TGTGCCAGCAGCGGGACGGTATACACAGATACGCAGTATTTT.